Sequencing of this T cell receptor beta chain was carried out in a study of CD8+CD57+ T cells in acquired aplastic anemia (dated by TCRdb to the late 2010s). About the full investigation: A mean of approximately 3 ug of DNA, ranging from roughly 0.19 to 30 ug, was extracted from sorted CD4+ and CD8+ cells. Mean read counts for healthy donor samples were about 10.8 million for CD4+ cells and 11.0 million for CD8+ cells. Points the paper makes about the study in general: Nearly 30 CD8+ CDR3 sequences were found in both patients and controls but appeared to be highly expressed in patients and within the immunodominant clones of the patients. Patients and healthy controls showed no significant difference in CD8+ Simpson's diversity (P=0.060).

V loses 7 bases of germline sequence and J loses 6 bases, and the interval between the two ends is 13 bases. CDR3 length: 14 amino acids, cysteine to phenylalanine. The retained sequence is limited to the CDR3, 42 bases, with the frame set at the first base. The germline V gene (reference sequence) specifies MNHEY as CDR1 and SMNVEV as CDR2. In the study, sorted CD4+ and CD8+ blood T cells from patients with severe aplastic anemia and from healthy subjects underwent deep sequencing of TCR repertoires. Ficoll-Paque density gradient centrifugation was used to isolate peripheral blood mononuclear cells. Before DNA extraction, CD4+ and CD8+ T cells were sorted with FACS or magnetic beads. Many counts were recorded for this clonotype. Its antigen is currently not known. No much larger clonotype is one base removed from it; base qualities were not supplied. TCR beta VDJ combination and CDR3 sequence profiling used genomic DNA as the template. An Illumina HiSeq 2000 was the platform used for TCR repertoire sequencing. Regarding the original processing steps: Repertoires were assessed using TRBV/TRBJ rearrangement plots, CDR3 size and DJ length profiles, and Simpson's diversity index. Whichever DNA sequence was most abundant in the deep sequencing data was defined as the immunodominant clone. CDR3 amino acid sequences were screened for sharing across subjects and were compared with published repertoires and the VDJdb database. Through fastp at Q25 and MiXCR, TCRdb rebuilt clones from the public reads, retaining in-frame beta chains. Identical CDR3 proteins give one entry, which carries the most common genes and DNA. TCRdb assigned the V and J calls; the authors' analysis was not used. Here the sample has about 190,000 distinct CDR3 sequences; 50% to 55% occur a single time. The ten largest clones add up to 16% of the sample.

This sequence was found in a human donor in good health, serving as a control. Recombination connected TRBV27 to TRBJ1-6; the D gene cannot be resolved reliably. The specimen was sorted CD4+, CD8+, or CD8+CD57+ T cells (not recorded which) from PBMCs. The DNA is TGTGCCAGCACCCCAGCAGGCTCTAATTCACCCCTCCACTTT. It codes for CASTPAGSNSPLHF.